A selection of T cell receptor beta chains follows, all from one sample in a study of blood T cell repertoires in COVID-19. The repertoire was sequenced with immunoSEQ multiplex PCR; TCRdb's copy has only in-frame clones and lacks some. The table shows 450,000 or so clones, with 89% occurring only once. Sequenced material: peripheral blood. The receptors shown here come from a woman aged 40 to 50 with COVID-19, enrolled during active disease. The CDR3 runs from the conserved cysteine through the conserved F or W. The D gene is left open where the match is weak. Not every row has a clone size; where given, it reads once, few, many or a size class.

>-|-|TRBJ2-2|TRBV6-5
CASSSFAGLNTGELFF
TGTGCCAGCAGTTCCTTCGCGGGGCTAAACACCGGGGAGCTGTTTTTT
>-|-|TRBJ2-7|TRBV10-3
CAISTQGPGEQYF
TGTGCCATCAGTACACAGGGCCCAGGGGAGCAGTACTTC
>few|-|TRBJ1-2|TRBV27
CASSYGGGGNYGYTF
TGTGCCAGCAGTTACGGGGGAGGAGGTAACTATGGCTACACCTTC
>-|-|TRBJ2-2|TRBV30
CAWSVRSAGELFF
TGTGCCTGGAGTGTACGGAGCGCCGGGGAGCTGTTTTTT
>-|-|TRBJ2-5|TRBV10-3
CAISEPDRFQETQYF
TGTGCCATCAGTGAGCCCGACAGATTCCAAGAGACCCAGTACTTC
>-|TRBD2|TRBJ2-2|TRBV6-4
CASSEGGDTGELFF
TGTGCCAGCAGTGAGGGAGGGGACACCGGGGAGCTGTTTTTT
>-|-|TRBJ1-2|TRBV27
CASSFQGSRGYTF
TGTGCCAGCAGTTTCCAGGGTTCACGGGGCTACACCTTC
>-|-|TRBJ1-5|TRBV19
CASSITGSQPQHF
TGTGCCAGTAGTATAACAGGGTCCCAGCCCCAGCATTTT
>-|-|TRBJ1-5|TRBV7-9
CASSLISQPQHF
TGTGCCAGCAGCTTAATATCTCAGCCCCAGCATTTT
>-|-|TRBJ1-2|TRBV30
CAWSGLGALYGYTF
TGTGCCTGGAGTGGCTTAGGGGCACTGTATGGCTACACCTTC
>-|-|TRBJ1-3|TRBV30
CASPGGAGNTIYF
TGTGCCTCTCCGGGGGGGGCTGGAAACACCATATATTTT
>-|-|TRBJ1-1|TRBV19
CASGRNHNTGEAFF
TGTGCCAGTGGGAGGAACCACAATACTGGTGAAGCTTTCTTT
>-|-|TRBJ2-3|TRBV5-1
CASSSVAVSTDTQYF
TGCGCCAGCAGCTCCGTAGCGGTAAGCACAGATACGCAGTATTTT
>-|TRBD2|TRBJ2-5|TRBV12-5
CASGLVGLAGVQSETQYF
TGTGCTAGTGGTTTGGTCGGACTAGCGGGAGTACAGTCGGAGACCCAGTACTTC
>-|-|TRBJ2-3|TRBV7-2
CASSLVRVTDTQYF
TGTGCCAGCAGCTTAGTCCGGGTCACGGATACGCAGTATTTT
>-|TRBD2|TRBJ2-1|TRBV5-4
CASSSGTSGRGMAGEQFF
TGTGCCAGCAGCTCCGGGACTAGCGGGAGAGGGATGGCGGGTGAGCAGTTCTTC
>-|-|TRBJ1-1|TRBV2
CASSPQGNTEAFF
TGTGCCAGCAGTCCACAGGGAAACACTGAAGCTTTCTTT
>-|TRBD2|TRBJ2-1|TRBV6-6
CASTQRETGNEQFF
TGTGCCAGCACTCAGCGGGAGACGGGCAATGAGCAGTTCTTC
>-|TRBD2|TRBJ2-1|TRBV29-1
CSVVGLAGLNEQFF
TGCAGCGTTGTAGGACTAGCGGGACTGAATGAGCAGTTCTTC
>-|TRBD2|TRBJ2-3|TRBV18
CASSPLGAGSTDTQYF
TGTGCCAGCTCACCACTAGGAGCGGGGAGCACAGATACGCAGTATTTT
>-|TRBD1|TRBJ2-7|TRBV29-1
CSVEPPGQIDEQYF
TGCAGCGTCGAACCTCCGGGACAGATCGACGAGCAGTACTTC
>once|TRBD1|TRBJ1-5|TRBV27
CASSFTGGNQPQHF
TGTGCCAGCAGTTTCACAGGGGGAAATCAGCCCCAGCATTTT
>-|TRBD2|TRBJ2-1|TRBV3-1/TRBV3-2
CASSSRGGRYNEQFF
TGTGCCAGCAGCTCCCGGGGGGGCCGGTACAATGAGCAGTTCTTC
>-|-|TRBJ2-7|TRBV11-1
CASSPPYRSYEQYF
TGTGCCAGCAGCCCCCCCTACAGATCCTACGAGCAGTACTTC
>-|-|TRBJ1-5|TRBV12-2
CASRLVFPDRGDGNNQPQHF
TGTGCAAGTCGCTTAGTATTCCCGGACAGGGGAGATGGGAACAATCAGCCCCAGCATTTT
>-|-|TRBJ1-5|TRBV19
CASRRGGGGNQPQHF
TGTGCCAGTAGGCGAGGGGGGGGAGGCAATCAGCCCCAGCATTTT
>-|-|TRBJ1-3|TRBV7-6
CASSADGISGNTIYF
TGTGCCAGCAGCGCGGACGGGATCTCTGGAAACACCATATATTTT
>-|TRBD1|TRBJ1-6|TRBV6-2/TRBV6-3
CASSARTGVHSPLHF
TGTGCCAGCAGTGCCCGGACAGGGGTACATTCACCCCTCCACTTT
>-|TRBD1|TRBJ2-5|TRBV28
CASSTRTGVYQETQYF
TGTGCCAGCAGTACTCGGACAGGGGTGTACCAAGAGACCCAGTACTTC
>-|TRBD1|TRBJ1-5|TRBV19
CASKDRGGNQPQHF
TGTGCCAGCAAGGACAGGGGAGGGAATCAGCCCCAGCATTTT
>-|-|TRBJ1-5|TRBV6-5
CASRSAGDQPQHF
TGTGCCAGCAGATCGGCGGGGGATCAGCCCCAGCATTTT
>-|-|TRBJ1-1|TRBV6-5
CASSSLRNTEAFF
TGTGCCAGCAGTTCCCTAAGGAACACTGAAGCTTTCTTT
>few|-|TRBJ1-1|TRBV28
CASSLPDRTEAFF
TGTGCCAGCAGTTTACCCGACAGAACTGAAGCTTTCTTT
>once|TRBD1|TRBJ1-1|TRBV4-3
CASSLGTGHPPTEAFF
TGCGCCAGCAGCCTTGGGACAGGGCATCCCCCCACTGAAGCTTTCTTT
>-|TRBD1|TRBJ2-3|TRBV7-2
CASSSDRGRSDTQYF
TGTGCCAGCAGCTCGGACAGGGGGCGCTCAGATACGCAGTATTTT
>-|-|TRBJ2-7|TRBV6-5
CASSGQKSSYEQYF
TGTGCCAGCAGCGGACAGAAGTCCTCCTACGAGCAGTACTTC
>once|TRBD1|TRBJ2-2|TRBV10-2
CASRGQGITGELFF
TGCGCCAGCCGAGGACAGGGGATCACCGGGGAGCTGTTTTTT
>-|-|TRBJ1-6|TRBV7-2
CASSRVNSPLHF
TGTGCCAGCAGTCGTGTTAATTCACCCCTCCACTTT
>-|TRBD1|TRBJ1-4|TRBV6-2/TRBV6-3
CASSRQGTNEKLFF
TGTGCCAGCAGTAGACAGGGAACTAATGAAAAACTGTTTTTT
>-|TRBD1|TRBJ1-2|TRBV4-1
CASSQGQGALGYTF
TGCGCCAGCAGCCAGGGGCAGGGGGCGCTCGGCTACACCTTC
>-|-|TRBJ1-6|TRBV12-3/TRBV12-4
CASSLTGNSPLHF
TGTGCCAGCAGTTTGACAGGAAATTCACCCCTCCACTTT
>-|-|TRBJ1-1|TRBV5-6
CASSLGGRPEAFF
TGTGCCAGCAGCCTGGGGGGGAGGCCTGAAGCTTTCTTT